This T cell receptor beta chain was recorded in a study of T cell changes during pregnancy in multiple sclerosis. Germline CDR1 reads SNHLY; CDR2 reads FYNNEI. The CDR3 is 14 residues long. Trimming cost V 8 bases and J 4 bases, with 16 bases left between them. Sequencing used immunoSEQ multiplex PCR; TCRdb keeps in-frame clones, though not all of them. The sample shows around 40,000 clones, roughly nine tenths of them seen only once. Sample: CD4+ T cells from peripheral blood mononuclear cells, taken in the first trimester of pregnancy. The chain joins TRBV2 to TRBJ2-3; possible D gene TRBD2, 7 bases. This TCR was sampled from a female donor with multiple sclerosis, enrolled in a pregnancy study. DNA for the CDR3: TGTGCCAGCGGGGGGGCAGGGCTCGCAGATACGCAGTATTTT. Encoded protein: CASGGAGLADTQYF.